The clone carrying this TCR beta chain turned up a few times. Its antigen is not known. This sample was taken from a study of blood T cells in healthy people across ages. The CDR3 loop spans 15 amino acids. The germline CDR1 and CDR2 sequences are DFQATT and SNEGSKA (reference sequence). V shed 6 bases and J 3 bases; nucleotides not matched to a gene: 8. PCR was performed a second time for about 6 to 12 cycles using a sample-barcoded 5' primer and a J-beta primer mix. TCRdb re-called the 5' RACE reads through MiXCR, storing one row per CDR3 protein. The sample yields almost 800,000 distinct CDR3 sequences, roughly 64% seen once. General study results and limits: The study could not conclusively compare naive and antigen-experienced cells, given its unsorted PBMCs.

The rearrangement links TRBV20-1 to TRBJ2-7, with 13 bases lining up with TRBD2. The sample comprised blood. The sequence was collected from a man aged 30 to 39 in good health. CDR3 sequence reads: CSARLAGGHHYEQYF. The CDR3 coding sequence is TGCAGTGCAAGACTAGCGGGGGGCCATCACTACGAGCAGTACTTC.